This is a list of T cell receptor beta chains from one sample in a study of T-cell reconstitution after alpha-beta-depleted transplantation in children. MiXCR, applied by TCRdb to the PCR reads, yields one record per CDR3 protein. The sample has about 580,000 distinct CDR3 sequences; roughly 24% are singletons. Specimen: PBMCs, mostly from graft donor cells, collected 360 days after TCRalphabeta/CD19-depleted stem cell transplant. The receptors shown here come from a boy in the first two years of life who had a stem cell transplant for acute myeloid leukemia, so the T cells may come from the graft donor. CDR3s include the opening cysteine and the closing phenylalanine or tryptophan. D genes are given only for firm matches. A row's size may be missing; if present it is once, few, many or a size class.

.	TRBJ2-2	.	TRBV6-1	CATKGGDGKSPGELFF	TGTGCCACAAAAGGCGGGGACGGAAAGTCACCCGGGGAGCTGTTTTTT
TRBD2	TRBJ2-1	once	TRBV25-1	CASTGGGAVNEQFF	TGTGCCAGCACAGGCGGGGGGGCCGTCAATGAGCAGTTCTTC
.	TRBJ2-7	.	TRBV27	CASSSKIGSYEQYF	TGTGCCAGCAGTTCAAAGATCGGTTCCTACGAGCAGTACTTC
.	TRBJ1-4	.	TRBV20-1	CSARDFRTAGSSPEKLFF	TGCAGTGCTAGAGATTTTCGGACCGCGGGGAGCAGCCCTGAAAAACTGTTTTTT
.	TRBJ2-2	.	TRBV9	CASSVGGFNTGELFF	TGTGCCAGCAGCGTAGGGGGGTTCAACACCGGGGAGCTGTTTTTT
TRBD1	TRBJ1-6	.	TRBV11-2	CASSLRWGQGAISPLHF	TGTGCCAGCAGCTTACGGTGGGGACAGGGGGCAATTTCACCCCTCCACTTT
.	TRBJ2-1	.	TRBV12-5	CASGLTRTTLEEQFF	TGTGCTAGTGGTTTGACTCGGACTACCCTGGAGGAGCAGTTCTTC
.	TRBJ2-5	.	TRBV7-2	CASSLVRTETQYF	TGTGCCAGCAGCTTAGTTCGGACGGAGACCCAGTACTTC
TRBD2	TRBJ2-3	.	TRBV6-1	CASTTSGASTDTQYF	TGTGCCAGCACTACTAGCGGGGCCTCCACAGATACGCAGTATTTT
TRBD2	TRBJ2-1	.	TRBV20-1	CSALGLAGDNEQFF	TGCAGTGCCCTTGGACTAGCGGGGGACAATGAGCAGTTCTTC
TRBD2	TRBJ2-7	.	TRBV6-1	CASGRTSGREEQYF	TGTGCCAGCGGGCGGACTAGCGGGCGTGAGGAGCAGTACTTC
.	TRBJ2-2	few	TRBV12-3/TRBV12-4	CASYGSSRGGGELFF	TGTGCCAGCTATGGGTCCTCCAGGGGTGGCGGGGAGCTGTTTTTT
TRBD1	TRBJ1-2	.	TRBV29-1	CSVETGTGGYTF	TGCAGCGTCGAGACAGGGACAGGTGGCTACACCTTC
.	TRBJ2-5	.	TRBV7-2	CASNKPRSGTQYF	TGTGCCAGTAATAAGCCCCGGTCGGGGACCCAGTACTTC
.	TRBJ2-3	few	TRBV29-1	CSINRRNTQYF	TGCAGCATAAACAGGAGAAATACGCAGTATTTT
TRBD1	TRBJ2-2	many	TRBV11-1	CASSHPPERRQGRHGELFF	TGTGCCAGCAGCCACCCACCAGAGCGCCGACAGGGGCGACACGGGGAGCTGTTTTTT
.	TRBJ2-3	many	TRBV20-1	CSASRIPDTQYF	TGCAGTGCTAGTAGAATTCCAGATACGCAGTATTTT
TRBD1	TRBJ2-5	.	TRBV7-3	CASSLTGEKETQYF	TGTGCCAGCAGCTTGACAGGGGAAAAGGAGACCCAGTACTTC
.	TRBJ1-3	few	TRBV7-2	CASSVGRSSGNTIYF	TGTGCCAGCAGCGTTGGTCGGAGCTCTGGAAACACCATATATTTT
TRBD1	TRBJ1-6	.	TRBV20-1	CSAVPGQGDSPLHF	TGCAGTGCTGTACCGGGACAGGGGGATTCACCCCTCCACTTT
.	TRBJ2-3	many	TRBV20-1	CSARTGTSTDTQYF	TGCAGTGCTAGAACCGGGACAAGCACAGATACGCAGTATTTT
.	TRBJ2-5	few	TRBV27	CASSPRPPSQEKAGEEETQYF	TGTGCCAGCAGTCCCCGACCCCCTTCCCAGGAAAAAGCGGGCGAGGAAGAGACCCAGTACTTC
.	TRBJ2-3	once	TRBV6-1	CASNPNRVVTDTQYF	TGTGCCAGCAACCCTAACAGGGTTGTCACAGATACGCAGTATTTT